The 12 T cell receptor beta chains given below trace back to one sample, sequenced in a study of cytomegalovirus exposure and HLA in healthy donors. Measured with immunoSEQ multiplex PCR; TCRdb has only the in-frame clones, and not every one. The data contain about 120,000 clones, approximately 90% of them seen just once; the ten biggest clones take up under 6.5%. Sequencing was done on a sample of PBMCs. The source is a woman aged 18-29 years in good health and CMV-seropositive.

This clone was detected a few times. The chain recombines TRBV6-4 with TRBJ2-7; D remains ambiguous. Germline V gives CDR1 MRHNA, CDR2 SNTAGT. This CDR3 has 14 amino acids. V was shortened by 4 bases and J by 2 bases, with 12 bases between the two germline ends. The DNA for the CDR3 is TGTGCCAGCAGTGGCAACGGGTGGACCTACGAGCAGTACTTC. Its protein product is CASSGNGWTYEQYF.

This clone showed up just a few times. The chain recombines TRBV7-9 with TRBJ2-7; 8 positions agree with TRBD2. The V gene's germline CDR1 is SEHNR and CDR2 FQNEAQ (reference sequence). This CDR3 spans 14 amino acids. Trimming took 5 bases from V and 2 from J; bases not matched to a gene: 5. CDR3 loop: CASSARLAPYEQYF. In nucleotides, the CDR3 is TGTGCCAGCAGCGCGCGACTAGCGCCCTACGAGCAGTACTTC.

The chain has TRBV9 and TRBJ1-5; TRBD1 matches at 8 bases. Germline lookup yields CDR1 SGDLS and CDR2 YYNGEE. This CDR3 comprises 14 residues. V dropped 3 bases and J dropped 9; count of bases not matched to a gene: 8. CDR3 loop: CASSDGQGPGPQHF. CDR3 nucleotides: TGTGCCAGCAGCGACGGACAGGGACCGGGGCCCCAGCATTTT.

This clone was detected once. The chain uses TRBV4-2 and TRBJ1-2; TRBD1 agrees at 7 bases. The CDR3 is 15 residues long. Germline V gives CDR1 LGHNA, CDR2 YNFKEQ. J gave up 6 bases and V 7 bases, and 14 bases lay outside the gene matches. In nucleotides, the CDR3 is TGTGCCAGCAACACCAGACAGGGCTTCGAAAATGGCTACACCTTC. It yields the protein CASNTRQGFENGYTF.

The gene calls are TRBV5-4 and TRBJ1-3, with a weak D call TRBD1 (5 bases). V was clipped by 0 bases and J by 4 bases, with 5 bases between them. The germline V gene encodes CDR1 SGHNT and CDR2 YYREEE (reference sequence). This CDR3 has 13 amino acids. DNA of the CDR3: TGTGCCAGCAGCTTGGAGGGGGGAAACACCATATATTTT. Translation: CASSLEGGNTIYF.

The chain is built from TRBV2 and TRBJ2-1; 9 bases are a match to TRBD2. Germline CDR1 and CDR2: SNHLY and FYNNEI. After removal of 4 bases from V and 8 bases from J, the junction contained 9 bases not matched to a gene. The CDR3 covers 15 residues. The CDR3 here is CASSAGLAKLDEQFF. Written as DNA, the CDR3 is TGTGCCAGCAGTGCGGGACTAGCAAAATTAGATGAGCAGTTCTTC.

For the CDR3, the DNA is TGTGCCAGTAGTATAGATACTGGCGGGAGCTTCTACGAGCAGTACTTC. It yields the protein CASSIDTGGSFYEQYF. V usage is TRBV19 and J usage is TRBJ2-7, with 7 nucleotides matching TRBD2. This CDR3 is 16 amino acids long. Per the germline V gene, CDR1 is LNHDA and CDR2 is SQIVND (reference sequence). Trimming removed 0 bases from V and 3 bases from J; junction bases left unmatched: 8. The full variable domain, its missing parts supplied by reference TRBV19 and TRBJ2-7, is DGGITQSPKYLFRKEGQNVTLSCEQNLNHDAMYWYRQDPGQGLRLIYYSQIVNDFQKGDIAEGYSVSREKKESFPLTVTSAQKNPTAFYLCASSIDTGGSFYEQYFGPGTRLTVT.

J is TRBJ1-1 and V is TRBV19; D is perhaps TRBD1 (5 bases). Trimming cost V 7 bases and J 7 bases, with 10 bases left between them. This CDR3 is 11 amino acids long. CDR1 LNHDA and CDR2 SQIVND come from the germline V gene (reference sequence). CDR3 loop: CASTRGGEAFF. The CDR3, as DNA: TGTGCCAGTACCCGGGGGGGTGAAGCTTTCTTT.

This chain joins TRBV27 and TRBJ1-1; 8 bases are shared with TRBD1. Germline lookup yields CDR1 MNHEY and CDR2 SMNVEV (reference sequence). J gave up 8 bases and V 0 bases, and 8 bases lay outside the gene matches. The CDR3 is 15 residues long. As DNA, the CDR3 is TGTGCCAGCAGTTTATCGCAGGGGGCGCTTCGGGAAGCTTTCTTT. Protein product: CASSLSQGALREAFF.

The rearrangement joins TRBV13 to TRBJ1-5; a possible D gene is TRBD1 (6 bases). V lost 3 bases and J 9 bases, leaving 15 bases between the germline ends. From germline, CDR1 is PRHDT and CDR2 FYEKMQ (reference sequence). The CDR3 spans 14 residues. CDR3 DNA sequence: TGTGCCAGCAGCTTTTGGGGGCTAGGGGGGCCCCAGCATTTT. It is translated as CASSFWGLGGPQHF.

The rearrangement joins TRBV19 to TRBJ2-6, with D hard to call. Trimming took 1 base from V and 4 from J, leaving 8 bases between them. Germline V lookup: CDR1 LNHDA, CDR2 SQIVND (reference sequence). The CDR3 covers 15 residues. CDR3: CASSIGSLGANVLTF. The CDR3 nucleotides read TGTGCCAGTAGTATAGGGAGTTTGGGGGCCAACGTCCTGACTTTC.

This chain joins TRBV19 and TRBJ2-1; weak D call: TRBD2 (6 bases). From germline, CDR1 is LNHDA and CDR2 SQIVND (reference sequence). The CDR3 extends over 18 amino acids. Trimming removed 4 bases from V and 1 base from J, with 20 bases in between. In DNA form, the CDR3 reads TGTGCCAGTAGTAAATTTCGAGCGGGCGTCAGGTCCTACAATGAGCAGTTCTTC. Its protein product is CASSKFRAGVRSYNEQFF.